The text below deals with one T cell receptor (beta chain). The antigen remains undetermined. Generated by immunoSEQ multiplex PCR, the TCRdb table keeps only in-frame clones and is missing some. The sample shows about 200,000 clones, roughly 84% of them seen only once. V lost 4 bases, J lost 2 bases, and 3 bases stayed unmatched. This CDR3 has 14 amino acids. Germline V gene lookup returns CDR1 WNHNN and CDR2 SYGVQD (reference sequence). The data were taken from a study of cytomegalovirus exposure and HLA in healthy donors. The study's findings and limits: According to the study, 160 or so TCR beta chains were cytomegalovirus-associated.

Sequencing used PBMCs. V usage is TRBV10-1 and J usage is TRBJ2-7, with 9 bases matching TRBD1. This TCR derives from a woman under 30 in good health and CMV-seropositive. The DNA for the CDR3 is TGCGCCAGCAGTGCCGGGACAGGGACCTACGAGCAGTACTTC. It is translated as CASSAGTGTYEQYF.